This TCR beta chain originates from a study of T cells after yellow fever vaccination. Study as a whole: In the case of low-cell-number fractions, SMART-Seq v4 Ultra Low Input was used for preparation. Study results and limitations: Post-booster repertoires contained most primary-vaccination clones again (roughly 96% CD4, roughly 91% CD8).

The CDR3 covers 15 residues. From germline, CDR1 is SGHRS and CDR2 YFSETQ. V was shortened by 0 bases and J by 6 bases, with 13 bases between the two germline ends. Template-switching 5'RACE yielded the TCR cDNA; a universal primer site and UMIs were added in the process. TCRdb called the 5' RACE reads again in MiXCR, with one record for every CDR3 protein. This sample has hundreds of thousands of distinct CDR3 sequences; over 15% occur once, and the top ten carry roughly 19%. Points on this clonotype: What it binds is not known.

This sample comprised PBMCs, obtained before the yellow fever booster vaccination. The sequence was collected from a man aged 18 to 30 who received the YFV17D yellow fever vaccine. This sequence joins TRBV5-1 and TRBJ2-4; no definite D call. The CDR3 sequence is CASSLDGSSRNIQYF. The DNA for the CDR3 is TGCGCCAGCAGCTTGGACGGTTCGAGTAGAAACATTCAGTACTTC. Full variable domain (missing parts from reference TRBV5-1 and TRBJ2-4): KAGVTQTPRYLIKTRGQQVTLSCSPISGHRSVSWYQQTPGQGLQFLFEYFSETQRNKGNFPGRFSGRQFSNSRSEMNVSTLELGDSALYLCASSLDGSSRNIQYFGAGTRLSVL.